This T cell receptor beta chain was identified in a study of blood T cell repertoires in COVID-19. Study in general: Acute and convalescent COVID-19 samples came from the United States, Italy and Spain.

V trimming: 5 bases; J trimming: 4 bases; junction bases outside the gene matches: 7. The CDR3 contains 13 residues. Germline CDR1 reads GTSNPN; CDR2 reads SVGIG (reference sequence). Clones were sequenced by immunoSEQ multiplex PCR, and TCRdb holds only the in-frame ones, with some missing. The profile shows about 100,000 clones, approximately 92% of them singletons. Followed over time, Seattle patients had been enrolled while infection was active. Specimen: peripheral blood. The clonotype originates from a woman between 50 and 59 years old with COVID-19, enrolled during active disease. The chain is built from TRBV30 and TRBJ1-2, with TRBD1 matching 7 bases. CDR3 sequence reads: CAWLRTGVYGYTF. CDR3 in DNA: TGTGCCTGGCTCCGGACAGGCGTCTATGGCTACACCTTC. The whole variable domain, remainder taken from reference TRBV30 and TRBJ1-2, is SQTIHQWPATLVQPVGSPLSLECTVEGTSNPNLYWYRQAAGRGLQLLFYSVGIGQISSEVPQNLSASRPQDRQFILSSKKLLLSDSGFYLCAWLRTGVYGYTFGSGTRLTVV.